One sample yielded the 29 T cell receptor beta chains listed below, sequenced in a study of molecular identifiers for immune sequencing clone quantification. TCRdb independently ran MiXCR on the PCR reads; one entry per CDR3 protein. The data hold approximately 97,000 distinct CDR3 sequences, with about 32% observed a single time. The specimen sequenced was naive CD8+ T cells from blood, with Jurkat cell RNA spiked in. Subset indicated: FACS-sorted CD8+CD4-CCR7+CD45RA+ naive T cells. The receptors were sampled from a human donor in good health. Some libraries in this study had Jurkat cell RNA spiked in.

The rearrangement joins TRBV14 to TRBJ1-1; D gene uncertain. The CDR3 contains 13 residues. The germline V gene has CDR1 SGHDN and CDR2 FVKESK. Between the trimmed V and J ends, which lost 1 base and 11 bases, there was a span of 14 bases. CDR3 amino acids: CASSQARRGPAFF. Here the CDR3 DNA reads TGTGCCAGCAGCCAAGCCAGGAGAGGGCCTGCTTTCTTT.

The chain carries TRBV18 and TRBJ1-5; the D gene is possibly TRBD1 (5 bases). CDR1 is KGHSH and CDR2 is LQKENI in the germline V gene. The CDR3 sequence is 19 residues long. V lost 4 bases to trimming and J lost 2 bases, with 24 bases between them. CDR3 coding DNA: TGTGCCAGCTCACTCCGGGACCCTGAATTCCCAACGCGCAATCAGCCCCAGCATTTT. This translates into CASSLRDPEFPTRNQPQHF.

CDR3 in DNA: TGTGCCAGCAGCCAAGATCTAGGTTTGCCCCTCAGAGGCGAGCAGTACTTC. This encodes CASSQDLGLPLRGEQYF. J is TRBJ2-7 and V is TRBV4-2; D unclear. The CDR3 runs to 17 residues. With 0 bases removed from V and 6 bases from J, the gap between germline ends came to 21 bases. The germline CDR1 and CDR2 sequences are LGHNA and YNFKEQ.

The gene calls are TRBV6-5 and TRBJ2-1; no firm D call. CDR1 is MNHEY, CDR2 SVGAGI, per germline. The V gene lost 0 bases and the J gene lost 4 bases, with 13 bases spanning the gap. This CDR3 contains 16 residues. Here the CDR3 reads CASSYSAHRLYNEQFF. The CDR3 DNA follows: TGTGCCAGCAGTTACTCGGCGCACCGCCTTTACAATGAGCAGTTCTTC.

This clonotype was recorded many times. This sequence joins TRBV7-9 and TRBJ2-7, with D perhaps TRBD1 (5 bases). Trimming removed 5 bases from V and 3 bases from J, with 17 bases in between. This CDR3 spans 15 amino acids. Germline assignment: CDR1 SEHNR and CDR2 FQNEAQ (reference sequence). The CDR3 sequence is CASSLAQGIYYEQYF. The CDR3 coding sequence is TGTGCCAGCAGCCTCGCCCAGGGAATTTACTACGAGCAGTACTTC.

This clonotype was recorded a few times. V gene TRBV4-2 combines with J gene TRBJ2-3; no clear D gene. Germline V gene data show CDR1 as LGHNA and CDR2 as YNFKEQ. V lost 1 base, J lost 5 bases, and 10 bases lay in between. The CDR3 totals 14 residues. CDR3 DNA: TGTGCCAGCAGCCAAGGGCTAGGTGAAGATACGCAGTATTTT. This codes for CASSQGLGEDTQYF.

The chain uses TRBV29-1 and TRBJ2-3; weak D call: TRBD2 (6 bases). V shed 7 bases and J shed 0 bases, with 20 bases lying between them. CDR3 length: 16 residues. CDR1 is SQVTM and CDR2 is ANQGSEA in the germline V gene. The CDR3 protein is CSARADGGTSTDTQYF. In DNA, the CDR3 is TGCAGCGCTAGGGCCGACGGGGGTACCAGCACAGATACGCAGTATTTT.

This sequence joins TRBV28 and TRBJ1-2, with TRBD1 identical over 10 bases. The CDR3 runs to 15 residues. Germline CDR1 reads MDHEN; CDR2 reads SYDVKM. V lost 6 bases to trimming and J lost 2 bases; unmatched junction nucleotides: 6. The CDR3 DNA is TGTGCCAGCAGCCCCTGGGGACAGGGGAACTATGGCTACACCTTC. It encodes CASSPWGQGNYGYTF.

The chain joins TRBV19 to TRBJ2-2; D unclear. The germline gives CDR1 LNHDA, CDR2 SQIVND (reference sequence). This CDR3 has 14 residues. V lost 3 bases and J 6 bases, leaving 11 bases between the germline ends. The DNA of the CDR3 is TGTGCCAGTAGTATTTCGGTTCGCGCCGGGGAGCTGTTTTTT. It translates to CASSISVRAGELFF.

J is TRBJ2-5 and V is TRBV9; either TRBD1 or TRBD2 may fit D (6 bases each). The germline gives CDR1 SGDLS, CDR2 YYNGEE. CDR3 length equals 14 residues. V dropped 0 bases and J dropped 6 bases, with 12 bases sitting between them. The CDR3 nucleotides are TGTGCCAGCAGCGTAGCGGGGGCTGGTAAGACCCAGTACTTC. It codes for CASSVAGAGKTQYF.

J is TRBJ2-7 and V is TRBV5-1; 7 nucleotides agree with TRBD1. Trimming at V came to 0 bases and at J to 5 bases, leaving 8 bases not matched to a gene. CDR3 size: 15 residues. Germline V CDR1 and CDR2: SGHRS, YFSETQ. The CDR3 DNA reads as TGCGCCAGCAGCTTGGAGGACAGGATCCCCAACGAGCAGTACTTC. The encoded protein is CASSLEDRIPNEQYF.

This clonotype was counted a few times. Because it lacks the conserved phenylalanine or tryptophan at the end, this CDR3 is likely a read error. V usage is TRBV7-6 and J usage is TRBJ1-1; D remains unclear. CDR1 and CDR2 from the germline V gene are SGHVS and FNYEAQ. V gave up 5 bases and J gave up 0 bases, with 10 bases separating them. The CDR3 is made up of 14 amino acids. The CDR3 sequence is CASSPGGLNTEAFS. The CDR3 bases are TGTGCCAGCAGCCCCGGTGGTTTGAACACTGAAGCTTTCTCT.

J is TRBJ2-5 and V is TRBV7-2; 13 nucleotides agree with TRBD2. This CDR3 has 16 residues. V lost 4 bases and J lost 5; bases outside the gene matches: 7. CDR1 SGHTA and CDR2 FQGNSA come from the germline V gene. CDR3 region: CASSWGTSGMGETQYF. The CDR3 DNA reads TGTGCCAGCAGCTGGGGGACTAGCGGGATGGGGGAGACCCAGTACTTC. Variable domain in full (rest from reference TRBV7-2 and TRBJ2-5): GAGVSQSPSNKVTEKGKDVELRCDPISGHTALYWYRQSLGQGLEFLIYFQGNSAPDKSGLPSDRFSAERTGGSVSTLTIQRTQQEDSAVYLCASSWGTSGMGETQYFGPGTRLLVL.

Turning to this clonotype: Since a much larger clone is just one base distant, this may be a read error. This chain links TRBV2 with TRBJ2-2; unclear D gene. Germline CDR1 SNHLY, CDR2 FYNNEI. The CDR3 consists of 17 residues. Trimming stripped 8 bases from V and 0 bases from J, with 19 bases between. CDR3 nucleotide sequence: TGTGCCAGCGGTGTCTCGTCAGCCCGACCGAACACCGGGGAGCTGTTTTTT. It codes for CASGVSSARPNTGELFF.

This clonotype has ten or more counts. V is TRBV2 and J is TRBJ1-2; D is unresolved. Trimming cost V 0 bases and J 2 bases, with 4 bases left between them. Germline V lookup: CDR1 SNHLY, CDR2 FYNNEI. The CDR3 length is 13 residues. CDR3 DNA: TGTGCCAGCAGTGAAGCTTCCAACTATGGCTACACCTTC. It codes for CASSEASNYGYTF.

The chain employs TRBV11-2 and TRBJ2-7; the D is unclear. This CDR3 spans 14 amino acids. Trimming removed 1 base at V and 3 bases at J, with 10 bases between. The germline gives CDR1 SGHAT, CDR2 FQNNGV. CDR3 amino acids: CASSLGDGDYEQYF. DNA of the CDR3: TGTGCCAGCAGCTTAGGGGATGGAGACTACGAGCAGTACTTC.

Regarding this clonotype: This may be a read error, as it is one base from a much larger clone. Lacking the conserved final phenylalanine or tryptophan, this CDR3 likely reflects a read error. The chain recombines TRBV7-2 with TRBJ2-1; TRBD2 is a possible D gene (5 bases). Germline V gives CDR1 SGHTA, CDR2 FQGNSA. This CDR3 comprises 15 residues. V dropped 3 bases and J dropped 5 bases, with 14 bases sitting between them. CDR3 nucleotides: TGTGCCAGCAGCTTCATCCCTAGCCGAGACAATGAGCAGTTCTCC. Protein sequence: CASSFIPSRDNEQFS.

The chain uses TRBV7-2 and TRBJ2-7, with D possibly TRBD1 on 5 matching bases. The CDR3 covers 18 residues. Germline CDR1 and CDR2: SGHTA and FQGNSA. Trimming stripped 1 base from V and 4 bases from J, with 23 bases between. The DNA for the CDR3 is TGTGCCAGCAGCTTAGTAGGGGCACCTAAAGGCGGCCATTACGAGCAGTACTTC. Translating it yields CASSLVGAPKGGHYEQYF. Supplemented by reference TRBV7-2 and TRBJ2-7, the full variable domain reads GAGVSQSPSNKVTEKGKDVELRCDPISGHTALYWYRQSLGQGLEFLIYFQGNSAPDKSGLPSDRFSAERTGGSVSTLTIQRTQQEDSAVYLCASSLVGAPKGGHYEQYFGPGTRLTVT.

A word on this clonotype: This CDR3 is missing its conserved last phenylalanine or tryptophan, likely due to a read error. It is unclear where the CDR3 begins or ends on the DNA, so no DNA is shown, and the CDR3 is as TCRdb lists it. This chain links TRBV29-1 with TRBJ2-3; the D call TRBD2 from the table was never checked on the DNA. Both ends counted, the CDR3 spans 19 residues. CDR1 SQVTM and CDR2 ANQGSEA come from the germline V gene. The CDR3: CSVERPLFPSGDYTETQNY.

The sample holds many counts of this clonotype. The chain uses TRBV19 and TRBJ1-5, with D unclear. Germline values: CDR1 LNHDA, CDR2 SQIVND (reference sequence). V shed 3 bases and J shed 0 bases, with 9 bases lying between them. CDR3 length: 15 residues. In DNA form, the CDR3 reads TGTGCCAGTAGTATGCCTCTATTTAGCAATCAGCCCCAGCATTTT. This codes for CASSMPLFSNQPQHF.

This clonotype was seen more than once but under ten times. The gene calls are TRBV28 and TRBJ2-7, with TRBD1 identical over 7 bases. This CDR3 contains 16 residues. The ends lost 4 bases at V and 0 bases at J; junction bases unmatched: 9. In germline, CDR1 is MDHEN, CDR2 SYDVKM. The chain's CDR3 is CASSSQQGVVSYEQYF. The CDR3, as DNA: TGTGCCAGCAGTTCCCAGCAGGGGGTAGTCTCCTACGAGCAGTACTTC.

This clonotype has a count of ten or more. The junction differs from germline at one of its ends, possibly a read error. CDR3 coding DNA: TGCGCCAGCAGCCGGAGGGGGAGGGCCCCTGGGACTGAAGCTTTCTTT. It is translated as CASSRRGRAPGTEAFF. This chain uses TRBV7-2 with TRBJ1-1; the D gene is possibly TRBD1 (6 bases). The CDR3 length is 16 residues. Germline-derived CDR1 and CDR2 are SGHTA and FQGNSA.

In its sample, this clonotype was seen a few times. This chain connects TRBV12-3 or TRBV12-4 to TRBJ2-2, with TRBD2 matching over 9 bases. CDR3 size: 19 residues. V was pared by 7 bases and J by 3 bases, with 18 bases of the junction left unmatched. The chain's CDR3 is CASTDQLNLAGDYTGELFF. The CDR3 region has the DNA TGTGCCAGCACCGACCAACTTAACTTAGCGGGGGATTACACCGGGGAGCTGTTTTTT.

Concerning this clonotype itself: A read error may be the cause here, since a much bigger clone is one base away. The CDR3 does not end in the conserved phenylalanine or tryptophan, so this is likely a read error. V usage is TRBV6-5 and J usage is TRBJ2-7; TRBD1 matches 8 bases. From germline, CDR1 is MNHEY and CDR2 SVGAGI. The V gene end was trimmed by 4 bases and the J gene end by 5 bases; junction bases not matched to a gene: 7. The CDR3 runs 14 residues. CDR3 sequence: CASSSWQGADEQYS. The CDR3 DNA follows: TGTGCCAGCAGTTCTTGGCAGGGGGCCGACGAGCAGTACTCC.

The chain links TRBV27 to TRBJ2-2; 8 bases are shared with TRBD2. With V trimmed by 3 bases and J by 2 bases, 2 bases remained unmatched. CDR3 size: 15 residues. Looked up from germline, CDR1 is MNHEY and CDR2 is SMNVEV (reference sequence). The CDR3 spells CASSFGLANTGELFF. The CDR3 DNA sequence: TGTGCCAGCAGTTTTGGACTAGCTAACACCGGGGAGCTGTTTTTT.

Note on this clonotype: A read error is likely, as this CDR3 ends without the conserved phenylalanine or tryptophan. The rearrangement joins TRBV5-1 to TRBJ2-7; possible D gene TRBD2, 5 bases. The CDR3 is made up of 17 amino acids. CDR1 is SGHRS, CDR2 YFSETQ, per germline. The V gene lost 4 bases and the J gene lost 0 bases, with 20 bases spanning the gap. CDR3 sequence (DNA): TGCGCCAGCAGCAGGACCTCCGGACCGGGGTACTCCTACGAGCAGTACTTA. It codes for CASSRTSGPGYSYEQYL.

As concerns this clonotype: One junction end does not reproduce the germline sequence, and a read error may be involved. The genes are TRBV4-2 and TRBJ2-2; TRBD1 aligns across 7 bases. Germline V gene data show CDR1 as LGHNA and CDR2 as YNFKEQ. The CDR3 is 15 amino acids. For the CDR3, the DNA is TGTGCCAGCTGCCAGGGACAGTCGAACACCGGGGAGCTGTTTTTT. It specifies CASCQGQSNTGELFF.

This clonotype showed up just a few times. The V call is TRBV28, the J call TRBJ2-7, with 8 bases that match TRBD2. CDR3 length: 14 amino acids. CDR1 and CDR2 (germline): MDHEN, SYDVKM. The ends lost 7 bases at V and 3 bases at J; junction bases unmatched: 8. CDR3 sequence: CASNPGGGDYEQYF. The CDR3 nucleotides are TGTGCCAGCAACCCCGGGGGGGGTGACTACGAGCAGTACTTC.

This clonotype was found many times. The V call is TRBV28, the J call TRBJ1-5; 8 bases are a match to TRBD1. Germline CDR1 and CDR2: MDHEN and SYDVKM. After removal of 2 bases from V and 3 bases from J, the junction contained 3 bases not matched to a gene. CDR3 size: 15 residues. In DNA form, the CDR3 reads TGTGCCAGCAGTTTAACAGGGGGAGACAATCAGCCCCAGCATTTT. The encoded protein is CASSLTGGDNQPQHF. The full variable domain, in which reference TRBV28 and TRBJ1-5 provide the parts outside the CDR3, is DVKVTQSSRYLVKRTGEKVFLECVQDMDHENMFWYRQDPGLGLRLIYFSYDVKMKEKGDIPEGYSVSREKKERFSLILESASTNQTSMYLCASSLTGGDNQPQHFGDGTRLSIL.